This entry lists 14 T cell receptor beta chains sequenced from one sample in a study of identical twins. TCRdb re-called the 5' RACE reads with MiXCR, one entry per CDR3 protein. This sample carries fewer than 500,000 distinct CDR3 sequences, roughly 26% of them seen once, and the ten largest clones take around 3%. These data also formed part of another study, on T cells expressing NK-cell markers.

Sequenced material: CD4+ T cells sorted from blood. Receptors originate from a woman aged 18-35 years in good health.

This clonotype has only a few counts. The genes are TRBV10-3 and TRBJ1-3; TRBD1 might be the D (5 bases). With 3 bases removed from V and 3 bases from J, the gap between germline ends came to 15 bases. This CDR3 comprises 16 residues. CDR1 and CDR2 from the germline V gene are ENHRY and SYGVKD. Written as DNA, the CDR3 is TGTGCCATCAGTGATCGTCCTCCCGACAGTGGAAACACCATATATTTT. Protein sequence: CAISDRPPDSGNTIYF.

The chain recombines TRBV20-1 with TRBJ2-5; 7 bases line up with TRBD2. The CDR3 totals 14 residues. Germline loops: CDR1 DFQATT, CDR2 SNEGSKA (reference sequence). Losses at the gene ends were 4 bases for V and 2 bases for J; bases not matched to a gene: 7. The chain's CDR3 is CSATPPAGQETQYF. CDR3 DNA: TGCAGTGCTACCCCCCCAGCGGGACAAGAGACCCAGTACTTC.

CDR3: CASSSGIPETQYF. The CDR3 DNA reads TGTGCCAGCAGTTCAGGGATCCCAGAGACCCAGTACTTC. This chain connects TRBV7-9 to TRBJ2-5, with TRBD1 as a possible D gene (5 bases). Germline V gene sequence: CDR1 SEHNR, CDR2 FQNEAQ (reference sequence). The ends were cut back, 6 bases at V and 4 bases at J, with 12 bases in the middle. There are 13 residues in the CDR3.

V usage is TRBV7-9 and J usage is TRBJ1-1; 9 bases line up with TRBD1. This CDR3 contains 15 residues. V dropped 0 bases and J dropped 6; count of bases not matched to a gene: 5. In germline, CDR1 is SEHNR, CDR2 FQNEAQ (reference sequence). CDR3 nucleotides: TGTGCCAGCAGCTTAGCACAGGGGGCTGGGGCTGAAGCTTTCTTT. It codes for CASSLAQGAGAEAFF.

The chain links TRBV27 to TRBJ1-4; TRBD1 aligns across 9 bases. Germline CDR1 and CDR2: MNHEY and SMNVEV (reference sequence). This CDR3 has 14 amino acids. Trimming at V came to 3 bases and at J to 8 bases, leaving 4 bases not matched to a gene. CDR3 sequence reads: CASSFRQGGEKLFF. For the CDR3, the DNA is TGTGCCAGCAGTTTCCGACAGGGGGGGGAAAAACTGTTTTTT.

This clonotype was seen more than once but under ten times. V is TRBV18 and J is TRBJ2-7, with TRBD2 identical over 13 bases. With V trimmed by 0 bases and J by 3 bases, 5 bases remained unmatched. From germline, CDR1 is KGHSH and CDR2 LQKENI. The CDR3 is 17 amino acids. The CDR3 DNA follows: TGTGCCAGCTCACCACCGAGGACTAGCGGGGGTAGCTACGAGCAGTACTTC. Its protein is CASSPPRTSGGSYEQYF.

The V and J genes are TRBV6-1 and TRBJ1-5; D gene uncertain. The germline CDR1 and CDR2 sequences are MNHNS and SASEGT. The germline V and J ends were trimmed by 7 bases and 2 bases, with 9 bases remaining between them. This CDR3 has 13 residues. In DNA form, the CDR3 reads TGTGCCAGCATCCGGGAGGGCAATCAGCCCCAGCATTTT. It is translated as CASIREGNQPQHF.

The chain is built from TRBV12-3 or TRBV12-4 and TRBJ2-3; 12 nucleotides match TRBD2. CDR3 size: 17 residues. V dropped 5 bases and J dropped 2; count of bases not matched to a gene: 8. CDR3 bases: TGTGCCAGCAGTCCCCGGACTAGCGGGGTACACACAGATACGCAGTATTTT. It encodes CASSPRTSGVHTDTQYF.

This clonotype was observed a few times. The chain couples TRBV12-3 or TRBV12-4 to TRBJ2-1, with TRBD2 as a possible D gene (6 bases). Trimming removed 3 bases from V and 2 bases from J, with 8 bases in between. The CDR3 extends over 14 amino acids. This CDR3 is CASSFLAPYNEQFF. The CDR3, as DNA: TGTGCCAGCAGTTTTCTAGCGCCCTACAATGAGCAGTTCTTC.

The chain combines TRBV12-3 or TRBV12-4 with TRBJ2-1, with 8 nucleotides matching TRBD2. CDR3 length equals 15 residues. The trim removed 7 bases at V and 4 bases at J, leaving 9 bases unmatched. The CDR3 region has the DNA TGTGCCAGCAATTATCCGGGACTAGGGTACAATGAGCAGTTCTTC. It encodes CASNYPGLGYNEQFF.

This clonotype showed up just once. The genes are TRBV27 and TRBJ2-7, with D perhaps TRBD1 or TRBD2 (5 bases each). Trimming left V 5 bases short and J 5 bases short, with 16 bases between. CDR3 length: 14 amino acids. Germline-derived CDR1 and CDR2 are MNHEY and SMNVEV (reference sequence). The CDR3 DNA reads as TGTGCCAGCAGTGAGGGACCTTATAACGACGAGCAGTACTTC. It is translated as CASSEGPYNDEQYF.

This clonotype was seen more than once but under ten times. The V gene is TRBV12-3 or TRBV12-4, the J gene TRBJ1-2; D may be TRBD1 (5 bases). This CDR3 is 15 amino acids long. Trimming pared 2 bases from V and 4 bases from J, leaving 14 bases between. CDR3 region: CASSLTRGQSYGYTF. The CDR3 nucleotides read TGTGCCAGCAGTTTAACGAGGGGCCAATCCTATGGCTACACCTTC.

This clonotype was counted only a few times. This chain connects TRBV10-3 to TRBJ1-2; unclear D gene. Germline-derived CDR1 and CDR2 are ENHRY and SYGVKD. The CDR3 sequence is 13 residues long. Trimming shortened V by 4 bases and J by 5 bases, and 11 bases separated the two germline ends. Here the CDR3 reads CAISGGALYGYTF. CDR3 sequence (DNA): TGTGCCATCAGTGGGGGTGCCTTATATGGCTACACCTTC.

The CDR3 protein is CASSLSGVNYGYTF. The CDR3 region has the DNA TGTGCCAGCAGTTTATCCGGTGTTAACTATGGCTACACCTTC. The V gene is TRBV12-3 or TRBV12-4, the J gene TRBJ1-2; D unresolved. Trimming shortened V by 2 bases and J by 1 base, and 8 bases separated the two germline ends. This CDR3 has 14 residues.